This T cell receptor (beta chain) was retrieved from a study of cytomegalovirus exposure and HLA in healthy donors. PCR amplification relied on 60 Vbeta primers (plus 13 Jbeta primers). Method: immunoSEQ multiplex PCR; TCRdb's copy keeps in-frame clones and lacks some. In the table there are some 210,000 clones, approximately 80% of which are singletons. The V and J ends lost 4 bases and 5 bases, in that order; junction bases with no gene match: 28. This CDR3 is built from 22 residues. The V gene's germline CDR1 is SGHRS and CDR2 YFSETQ. Study observations and caveats: The authors considered a cluster of highly shared sequence variants likely to be a sequencing artifact.

Of note for this clone: As yet, its antigen is unknown.

V and J are TRBV5-1 and TRBJ1-4, with 8 bases identical to TRBD1. Material for sequencing was PBMCs. This receptor was obtained from a male donor in good health and CMV-seronegative. This chain's CDR3 is CASSPTLKIRGSTGGVNEKLFF. CDR3 sequence (DNA): TGCGCCAGCAGCCCTACACTGAAGATTCGCGGATCCACAGGGGGGGTAAATGAAAAACTGTTTTTT.